The present entry profiles one T cell receptor beta chain with its context. This sample stems from a study of blood T cell repertoires in COVID-19. The authors' processing: Nucleated cell counts were estimated from reference gene primer amplification. TCRdb's table, derived via immunoSEQ multiplex PCR, lists solely in-frame clones and lacks some. V and J calls and clone size come straight from that table; D and trimming were deduced from the DNA. This repertoire shows about 270,000 clones, just over 85% found once; its top ten account for less than 20%. This receptor was identified in a man between 18 and 35 years old who had recovered from COVID-19. Input material: PBMCs or T cells enriched from blood (not recorded which).

The DNA for the CDR3 is TGTGCCAGCAGTCCCTCCCTTGACACCGGGGAGCTGTTTTTT. Residues: CASSPSLDTGELFF. This rearrangement joins TRBV27 to TRBJ2-2; D gene ambiguous. V gave up 5 bases and J gave up 3 bases, with 10 bases separating them. The CDR3 loop spans 14 amino acids. Germline loops: CDR1 MNHEY, CDR2 SMNVEV (reference sequence).